Following are 9 T cell receptor beta chains from one sample sequenced in a study of T cells after yellow fever vaccination. TCRdb called the 5' RACE reads again in MiXCR, with one record for every CDR3 protein. Here the sample spans hundreds of thousands of distinct CDR3 sequences, around an eighth being singletons. The sample in question was PBMCs, obtained on the day of the yellow fever booster vaccination. The origin of the receptors is a man younger than 45 who received the YFV17D yellow fever vaccine.

This clonotype has a handful of counts. The chain is built from TRBV28 and TRBJ2-3, with a weak D call TRBD1 (6 bases). Trimming cost V 2 bases and J 2 bases, with 11 bases left between them. This CDR3 region has 15 residues. Looked up from germline, CDR1 is MDHEN and CDR2 is SYDVKM. CDR3 loop: CASSLVGQHTDTQYF. CDR3 coding DNA: TGTGCCAGCAGTTTAGTTGGACAGCACACAGATACGCAGTATTTT.

The V call is TRBV5-6, the J call TRBJ2-3; TRBD1 might be the D (6 bases). From germline, CDR1 is SGHDT and CDR2 YYEEEE. The CDR3 spans 14 residues. The V end lost 4 bases, the J end lost 5 bases, and 14 bases lay between the germline ends. The CDR3 reads CASSHPGEGDTQYF. The CDR3 nucleotides are TGTGCCAGCAGCCACCCAGGGGAAGGAGATACGCAGTATTTT.

The gene calls are TRBV5-1 and TRBJ1-1; D unresolved. V gave up 4 bases and J gave up 0 bases, with 13 bases separating them. This CDR3 spans 15 amino acids. Germline V gene lookup returns CDR1 SGHRS and CDR2 YFSETQ. CDR3 protein: CASSPEGQMNTEAFF. The CDR3 coding sequence is TGCGCCAGCAGCCCGGAGGGTCAAATGAACACTGAAGCTTTCTTT.

This clonotype was detected only a few times. The chain employs TRBV20-1 and TRBJ2-3; 7 bases agree with TRBD1. Germline V CDR1 and CDR2: DFQATT, SNEGSKA (reference sequence). The ends lost 2 bases at V and 7 bases at J; junction bases unmatched: 12. The CDR3 is 15 amino acids. The CDR3 bases are TGCAGTGCTAGAACTAACGGACACAGGGGAAATACGCAGTATTTT. Residues: CSARTNGHRGNTQYF.

This clonotype was counted only a few times. This chain joins TRBV27 and TRBJ2-3; tentatively, D is TRBD2 (6 bases). V was trimmed by 0 bases and J by 3 bases, leaving 16 bases between them. The CDR3 extends over 17 amino acids. Germline V gene lookup returns CDR1 MNHEY and CDR2 SMNVEV (reference sequence). CDR3 residues: CASSLSQTSSLTDTQYF. The CDR3 region has the DNA TGTGCCAGCAGTTTATCTCAGACTAGTAGTTTGACAGATACGCAGTATTTT.

This clonotype has more than one count but fewer than ten. V and J are TRBV5-1 and TRBJ2-2; D gene unclear. V lost 6 bases and J 6 bases, leaving 9 bases between the germline ends. Germline CDR1 is SGHRS and CDR2 is YFSETQ. The CDR3 loop spans 12 amino acids. CDR3 sequence (DNA): TGCGCCAGCAAGGAGACCGCCGGGGAGCTGTTTTTT. It yields the protein CASKETAGELFF.

This clonotype was recorded a few times. The chain employs TRBV28 and TRBJ1-2; TRBD1 might be the D (6 bases). CDR3 length equals 15 residues. Trimming pared 6 bases from V and 3 bases from J, leaving 17 bases between. The germline gives CDR1 MDHEN, CDR2 SYDVKM. This CDR3 is CASRRTGPRDYGYTF. The CDR3 nucleotides read TGTGCCAGCAGACGTACAGGGCCCAGGGACTATGGCTACACCTTC.

This clonotype was seen only a few times. The chain joins TRBV9 to TRBJ2-1, with a tentative D call TRBD1 (6 bases). This CDR3 comprises 13 residues. V lost 4 bases and J lost 6, with 11 bases in between. Germline lookup yields CDR1 SGDLS and CDR2 YYNGEE. The CDR3 bases are TGTGCCAGCAGCTGGGGGCAGGGCAATGAGCAGTTCTTC. It translates to CASSWGQGNEQFF.

This clonotype was recorded at least ten times. This chain joins TRBV27 and TRBJ2-7; 7 bases fit TRBD1. The CDR3 covers 13 residues. CDR1 MNHEY and CDR2 SMNVEV come from the germline V gene (reference sequence). V gave up 4 bases and J gave up 4 bases; unmatched junction bases: 4. Written as DNA, the CDR3 is TGTGCCAGCAGTTCCCAGGGGGAGTACGAGCAGTACTTC. It yields the protein CASSSQGEYEQYF.